Only one count was recorded for the clone carrying this T cell receptor (beta chain). Trimming cost V 5 bases and J 5 bases; bases outside gene matches: 10. Per the germline V gene, CDR1 is SGHTA and CDR2 is FQGTGA. CDR3 length: 16 residues. This entry is derived from a study of blood T cell repertoires in COVID-19. Across the study: COVID-19 samples from acute and convalescent phases originated in the United States, Italy and Spain.

Per the original data handling: Scientists estimated how many nucleated cells there were by amplifying reference gene primers. TCRdb's table, derived via immunoSEQ multiplex PCR, lists solely in-frame clones and lacks some. The DNA gave D and trimming, while V, J and clone size come from that table. The repertoire has 120,000 to 150,000 clones, approximately 84% of them found once; the top ten carry about 3.7%. Material: PBMCs or T cells enriched from blood (not recorded which). V gene TRBV7-3 combines with J gene TRBJ2-2, with 8 bases fitting TRBD2. The source is a woman between 45 and 60 years old with acute COVID-19. CDR3 protein: CASSPRWTSSTGELFF. The CDR3 nucleotides read TGTGCCAGCAGCCCCCGGTGGACTAGCTCAACCGGGGAGCTGTTTTTT.